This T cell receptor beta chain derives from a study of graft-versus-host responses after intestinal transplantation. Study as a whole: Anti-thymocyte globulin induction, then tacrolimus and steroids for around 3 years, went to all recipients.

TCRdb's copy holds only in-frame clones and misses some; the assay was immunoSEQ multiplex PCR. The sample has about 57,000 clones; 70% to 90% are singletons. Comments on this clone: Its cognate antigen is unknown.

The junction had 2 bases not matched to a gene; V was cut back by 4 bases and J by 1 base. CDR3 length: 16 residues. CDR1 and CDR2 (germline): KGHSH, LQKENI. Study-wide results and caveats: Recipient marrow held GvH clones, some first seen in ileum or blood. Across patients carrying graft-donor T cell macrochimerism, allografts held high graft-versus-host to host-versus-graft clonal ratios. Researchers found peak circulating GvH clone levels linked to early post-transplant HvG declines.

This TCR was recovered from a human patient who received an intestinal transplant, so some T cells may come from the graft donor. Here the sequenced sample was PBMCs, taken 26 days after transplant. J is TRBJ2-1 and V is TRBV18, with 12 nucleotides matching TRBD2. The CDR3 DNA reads TGTGCCAGCTCACTCACTAGCGGGGGGTCCTACAATGAGCAGTTCTTC. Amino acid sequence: CASSLTSGGSYNEQFF.